This T cell receptor beta chain came from a study of T cell repertoires in cytomegalovirus infection. Study context: Shared public TCR beta signatures pointed to both CMV infection and a matching HLA type. Study-wide results and caveats: Ex vivo, HLA-C-restricted CMV-specific TCR beta clonotypes prevailed over the rest of the response.

This clonotype was recorded a few times. Antigen: not known. Each CDR3 protein gets one entry after TCRdb re-called the reads with MiXCR. The top ten hold 9.5% to 15% of the sample, which has around 310,000 distinct CDR3 sequences, 15% to 20% seen once. The V gene end was trimmed by 2 bases and the J gene end by 6 bases; junction bases not matched to a gene: 7. This CDR3 region has 15 residues. The germline V gene has CDR1 MNHEY and CDR2 SVGAGI. This chain uses TRBV6-5 with TRBJ2-1; 7 bases map to TRBD1. Material for sequencing was PBMCs. The TCR was taken from a human donor in good health (CMV status not recorded). Some clones in this sample may be carry-over from other donors' samples. The CDR3 loop reads CASSYKGGKGNEQFF. The CDR3 DNA sequence: TGTGCCAGCAGTTACAAAGGGGGCAAGGGCAATGAGCAGTTCTTC.